The present TCR beta chain was sequenced within a study of blood T cells in healthy people across ages (dated by TCRdb to 2013 to 2016). About the study as a whole: In model experiments, template switching captured about one uniquely barcoded TCR beta cDNA molecule for every two T cells. The donors were divided into four age groups: young (average around 17 years), middle-aged (almost 40), aged (approximately 62) and long-lived (82). To avoid experimental bias, donors of different ages were spread randomly across the sequencing lanes. To track age-related changes in TCR beta repertoire diversity, the study relied on deep sequencing normalized with unique cDNA molecular identifiers. Two additional independent replicas of 1 million unique cDNA reads from the same blood draw were analyzed for two donors (one aged 18 to 29 and one aged 80 or older). General findings and caveats noted by the study authors: Observed TCR beta diversity per million T cells fell roughly linearly with age, and a significant reduction was already apparent by age about 38. The percentage of naive T cells measured by flow cytometry correlated strongly with observed TCR beta diversity. Total diversity estimates from one million sequenced T cells were considered lower bounds and underestimates. The long-lived group showed more naive CD4+ T cells, fewer expanded clones and increased TCR diversity than the aged group, suggesting age selection. Because donor CMV infection status was unknown, age-related changes in expanded clonotypes were potentially confounded. Bulk unsorted PBMC profiling prevented conclusive comparison of naive and antigen-experienced compartments.

Libraries were prepared through 5' RACE. Sequencer: Illumina HiSeq 2500. The second PCR ran for roughly 7 to 11 cycles and used a J-beta primer mix along with a sample-barcoded 5' primer. A template-switch 5' adaptor carrying 12 random nucleotides introduced a unique molecular identifier onto each TCR beta cDNA molecule. Each sample yielded at least 3 million CDR3-containing paired-end reads. First-strand cDNA synthesis was performed from all RNA using the Mint cDNA synthesis kit, with priming by a TRBC-specific oligonucleotide. All cDNA was treated with uracil-DNA glycosylase and then went through a first 18-cycle PCR with the universal primers M1SS and BC2_uni_R. The authors processed their data as follows. Normalization of each sample was performed by random selection of 1 million high-quality reads, each carrying a distinct molecular identifier. Instead of being binned into consensus sequences, reads with shared molecular identifiers were discarded. MiTCR, with a Q25 quality threshold and the strictest error-elimination algorithm, was used for CDR3 identification, clonotype clustering and error correction. Lower-bound total TCR beta diversity was estimated with a nonparametric unseen species model using Euler transformation. Clones were called with MiXCR by TCRdb after fastp trimmed the public reads at Q25, and only in-frame beta chains were retained. Rows with one shared CDR3 protein collapse into an entry with the most common genes and DNA. These V and J calls are TCRdb output, not the study's own analysis. The sample data list some 710,000 distinct CDR3 sequences, and about 47% of these were observed just once. 18% of the sample is taken by the ten largest.

This clonotype was seen more than once but under ten times. Its antigen is still unknown. No much larger clone is present one base from it, and per-base qualities are unavailable. The 39 donors, aged 6 to 90 years, were systemically healthy Caucasian individuals from Russia. Each donor gave about 11 milliliters of peripheral blood, drawn into EDTA-treated Vacutainer tubes. Ficoll-Paque density-gradient centrifugation was used to isolate PBMCs, with at least 6 million per sample. Total RNA, at least 6 micrograms per sample, was extracted from PBMCs with Trizol reagent. For every donor, an aliquot of PBMCs went through flow cytometry to measure the percentages of naive CD45RAhigh/CD27high T cells. The cysteine opens and the phenylalanine closes a CDR3 of 14 amino acids. Only CDR3 DNA remains: 42 bases, in frame from the first base. Reading the germline V gene gives CDR1 SGHRS and CDR2 YFSETQ. Cut back by 3 bases and 5 bases, the V and J ends lie 14 bases apart.

In this chain, TRBV5-1 is recombined with TRBJ1-2; the D gene is possibly TRBD1, with 6 bases matching. Input material: blood. This receptor was identified in an elderly man in good health. The CDR3 protein sequence reads: CASSSGRGRYGYTF. The bases are TGCGCCAGCAGCTCTGGCAGGGGACGATATGGCTACACCTTC.